The 16 T cell receptor beta chains given below trace back to one sample, sequenced in a study of CD4 T cells in relation to SARS-CoV-2 and coronaviruses. The antigens for these receptors are not known. Profiling relied on immunoSEQ multiplex PCR, and the TCRdb table lists in-frame clones only, not all of them. The sample contains roughly 10,000 clones, roughly 77% of which appear only once. CD4+ T cells from unexposed donors were obtained before the COVID-19 pandemic (2011-2018). After about 10 days of culture, CD4+ T cells were isolated. The sequencing sample was made of CD4+ T cells from PBMCs, cultured in vitro. Source of these receptors: a human donor in good health.

This chain connects TRBV11-3 to TRBJ2-3, with 11 bases identical to TRBD2. With V trimmed by 3 bases and J by 9 bases, 14 bases remained unmatched. CDR1 is SGHNT and CDR2 is YENEEA in the germline V gene. The CDR3 is 17 amino acids. CDR3 loop: CASSFGTSGPAWGTQYF. The CDR3 DNA follows: TGTGCCAGCAGCTTCGGGACTAGCGGCCCCGCGTGGGGGACGCAGTATTTT.

The chain combines TRBV9 with TRBJ2-3, with unresolved D. Trimming shortened V by 0 bases and J by 0 bases, and 8 bases separated the two germline ends. This CDR3 is 15 amino acids long. The germline V gene has CDR1 SGDLS and CDR2 YYNGEE. CDR3 protein: CASSVDQRSTDTQYF. Written as DNA, the CDR3 is TGTGCCAGCAGCGTAGACCAGCGAAGCACAGATACGCAGTATTTT.

This chain connects TRBV6-5 to TRBJ1-1; tentatively, D is TRBD1 (6 bases). The CDR3 is 13 amino acids. Germline values: CDR1 MNHEY, CDR2 SVGAGI. Trimming removed 8 bases at V and 0 bases at J, with 10 bases between. This CDR3 reads CASLGHLNTEAFF. CDR3 sequence (DNA): TGTGCCAGCTTGGGACACCTGAACACTGAAGCTTTCTTT.

The chain joins TRBV5-4 to TRBJ1-2, with 10 bases aligning to TRBD1. The CDR3 covers 17 residues. Germline CDR1 is SGHNT and CDR2 is YYREEE (reference sequence). The V and J ends lost 2 bases and 4 bases, in that order; junction bases with no gene match: 11. CDR3 coding DNA: TGTGCCAGCAGCTTAGGAAATAGACAGGGGGCGATCTATGGCTACACCTTC. Translation gives CASSLGNRQGAIYGYTF.

The rearrangement joins TRBV5-5 to TRBJ2-3; 9 nucleotides line up with TRBD1. V lost 4 bases to trimming and J lost 3 bases; unmatched junction nucleotides: 15. The length of the CDR3 is 18 residues. The germline V gene encodes CDR1 SGHKS and CDR2 YYEKEE (reference sequence). The CDR3 protein is CASSDQGGQGFRTDTQYF. The DNA for the CDR3 is TGTGCCAGCAGCGACCAGGGGGGACAGGGTTTTAGAACAGATACGCAGTATTTT.

The genes are TRBV5-5 and TRBJ1-5; D is perhaps TRBD1 (5 bases). V was cut by 6 bases and J by 4 bases, with 17 bases left in between. CDR3 size: 15 residues. Germline loops: CDR1 SGHKS, CDR2 YYEKEE (reference sequence). The CDR3 sequence is CASTMSGRANQPQHF. The CDR3 region has the DNA TGTGCCAGCACCATGTCAGGCAGGGCAAATCAGCCCCAGCATTTT. Full variable domain (rest looked up from reference TRBV5-5 and TRBJ1-5): DAGVTQSPTHLIKTRGQQVTLRCSPISGHKSVSWYQQVLGQGPQFIFQYYEKEERGRGNFPDRFSARQFPNYSSELNVNALLLGDSALYLCASTMSGRANQPQHFGDGTRLSIL.

The chain recombines TRBV24-1 with TRBJ2-3, with 9 bases lining up with TRBD1. Germline loops: CDR1 KGHDR, CDR2 SFDVKD. The junction had 5 bases not matched to a gene; V was cut back by 3 bases and J by 2 bases. The length of the CDR3 is 16 residues. DNA for the CDR3: TGTGCCACCAGTGATACAACAGGGGGCCCCACAGATACGCAGTATTTT. Protein sequence: CATSDTTGGPTDTQYF.

This clone has only a few counts. This chain uses TRBV18 with TRBJ1-1; no clear D gene. The CDR3 runs to 14 residues. Germline CDR1 is KGHSH and CDR2 is LQKENI. V was trimmed by 3 bases and J by 0 bases, leaving 8 bases between them. The chain's CDR3 is CASSPGNLNTEAFF. CDR3 coding DNA: TGTGCCAGCTCACCGGGGAACCTGAACACTGAAGCTTTCTTT.

The chain joins TRBV10-3 to TRBJ2-7; a weak D match, TRBD1 (6 bases). The germline V and J ends were trimmed by 2 bases and 5 bases, with 22 bases remaining between them. The length of the CDR3 is 17 residues. Germline CDR1 is ENHRY and CDR2 is SYGVKD. CDR3 protein: CAISEQGSFPSLDEQYF. DNA of the CDR3: TGTGCCATCAGTGAGCAGGGGAGCTTCCCCTCTCTGGACGAGCAGTACTTC.

The chain is built from TRBV11-2 and TRBJ1-3; D remains unclear. The CDR3 extends over 16 amino acids. Trimming took 8 bases from V and 5 from J, leaving 22 bases between them. Germline V gives CDR1 SGHAT, CDR2 FQNNGV. For the CDR3, the DNA is TGTGCCAGCTCGGTCCCCTGGGGAGCCTTAAGAAACACCATATATTTT. It is translated as CASSVPWGALRNTIYF.

Here the CDR3 reads CASGPTQYF. CDR3 DNA sequence: TGTGCCAGCGGGCCTACGCAGTATTTT. The chain employs TRBV3-1 (or the pseudogene TRBV3-2) and TRBJ2-3; no clear D. Germline V lookup: CDR1 LGHDT, CDR2 YNNKEL (reference sequence). The ends were cut back, 8 bases at V and 8 bases at J, with 5 bases in the middle. The CDR3 covers 9 residues.

This chain uses TRBV7-3 with TRBJ1-4, with D possibly TRBD1 on 6 matching bases. The CDR3 runs 15 residues. Germline-derived CDR1 and CDR2 are SGHTA and FQGTGA. V shed 0 bases and J shed 4 bases, with 9 bases lying between them. CDR3 sequence: CASSLTGTSNEKLFF. In nucleotides, the CDR3 is TGTGCCAGCAGCTTAACCGGGACAAGTAATGAAAAACTGTTTTTT.

This chain connects TRBV2 to TRBJ1-1; D gene unclear. Trimming took 1 base from V and 9 from J, leaving 9 bases between them. Germline V gives CDR1 SNHLY, CDR2 FYNNEI. This CDR3 contains 12 residues. For the CDR3, the DNA is TGTGCCAGCAGTGAAGTGGAAGGGAAAGCTTTCTTT. This encodes CASSEVEGKAFF.

The V call is TRBV11-2, the J call TRBJ2-5; D not resolved. Germline assignment: CDR1 SGHAT and CDR2 FQNNGV. CDR3 length: 13 amino acids. V lost 1 base and J 4 bases, leaving 7 bases between the germline ends. CDR3 residues: CASSLGWRETQYF. CDR3 bases: TGTGCCAGCAGCTTAGGATGGAGAGAGACCCAGTACTTC.

The chain combines TRBV13 with TRBJ2-3, with 9 bases identical to TRBD1. CDR1 is PRHDT, CDR2 FYEKMQ, per germline (reference sequence). CDR3 length equals 16 residues. The V and J ends lost 2 bases and 3 bases, in that order; junction bases with no gene match: 6. CDR3 protein: CASSLWIGQGTDTQYF. The CDR3 region has the DNA TGTGCCAGCAGCTTATGGATCGGACAGGGGACAGATACGCAGTATTTT.

This sequence joins TRBV11-3 and TRBJ1-1; a weak D match, TRBD1 (5 bases). Germline-derived CDR1 and CDR2 are SGHNT and YENEEA. V lost 5 bases and J 3 bases, leaving 10 bases between the germline ends. This CDR3 contains 13 residues. As DNA, the CDR3 is TGTGCCAGCAGCCTGGTCAGGGACACTGAAGCTTTCTTT. Encoded protein: CASSLVRDTEAFF.